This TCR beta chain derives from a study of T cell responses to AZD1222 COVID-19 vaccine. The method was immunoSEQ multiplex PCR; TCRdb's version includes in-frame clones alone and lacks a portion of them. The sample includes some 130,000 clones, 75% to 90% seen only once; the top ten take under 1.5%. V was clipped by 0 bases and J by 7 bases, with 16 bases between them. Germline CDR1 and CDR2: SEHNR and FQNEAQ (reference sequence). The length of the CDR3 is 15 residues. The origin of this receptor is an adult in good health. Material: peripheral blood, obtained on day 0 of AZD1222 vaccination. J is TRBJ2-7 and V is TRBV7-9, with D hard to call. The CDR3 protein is CASSLAAWALWEQYF. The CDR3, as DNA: TGTGCCAGCAGCTTAGCGGCCTGGGCCCTTTGGGAGCAGTACTTC.